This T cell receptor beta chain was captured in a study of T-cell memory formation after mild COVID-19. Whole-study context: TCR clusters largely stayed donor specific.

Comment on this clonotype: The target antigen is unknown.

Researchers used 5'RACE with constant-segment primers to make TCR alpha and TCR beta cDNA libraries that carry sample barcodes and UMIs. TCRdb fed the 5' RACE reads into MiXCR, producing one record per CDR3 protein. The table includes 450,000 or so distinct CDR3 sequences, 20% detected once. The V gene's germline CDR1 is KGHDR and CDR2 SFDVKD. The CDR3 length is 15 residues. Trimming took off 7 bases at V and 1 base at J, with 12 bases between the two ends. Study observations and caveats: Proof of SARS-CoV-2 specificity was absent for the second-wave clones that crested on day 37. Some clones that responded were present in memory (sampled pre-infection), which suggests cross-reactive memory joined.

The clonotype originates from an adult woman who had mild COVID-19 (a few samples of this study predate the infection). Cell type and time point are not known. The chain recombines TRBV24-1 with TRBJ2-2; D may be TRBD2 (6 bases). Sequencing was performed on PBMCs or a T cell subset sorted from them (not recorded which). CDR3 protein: CATRGQAGNTGELFF. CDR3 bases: TGTGCCACCAGGGGTCAAGCGGGGAACACCGGGGAGCTGTTTTTT.